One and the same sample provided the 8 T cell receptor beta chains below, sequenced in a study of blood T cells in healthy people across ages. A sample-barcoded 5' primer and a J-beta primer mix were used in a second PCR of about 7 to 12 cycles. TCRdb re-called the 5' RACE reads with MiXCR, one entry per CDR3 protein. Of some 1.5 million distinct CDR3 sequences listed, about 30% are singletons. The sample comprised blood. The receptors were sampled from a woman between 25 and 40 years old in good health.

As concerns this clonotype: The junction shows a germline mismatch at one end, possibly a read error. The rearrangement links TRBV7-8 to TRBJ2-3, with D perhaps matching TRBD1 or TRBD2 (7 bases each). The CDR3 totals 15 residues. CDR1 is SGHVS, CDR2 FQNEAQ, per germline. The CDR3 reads CASNLGGGRSDTQYF. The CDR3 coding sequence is TGTGCCAGCAACTTAGGGGGCGGGAGATCAGATACGCAGTATTTT.

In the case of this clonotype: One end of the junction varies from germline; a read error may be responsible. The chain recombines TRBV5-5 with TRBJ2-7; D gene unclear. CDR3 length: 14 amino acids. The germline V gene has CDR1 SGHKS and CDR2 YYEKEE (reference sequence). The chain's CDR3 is CASIHLGTTYDQYF. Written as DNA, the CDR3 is TGTGCCAGCATCCACCTAGGAACCACCTACGACCAGTACTTC. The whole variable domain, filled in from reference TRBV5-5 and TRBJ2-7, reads DAGVTQSPTHLIKTRGQQVTLRCSPISGHKSVSWYQQVLGQGPQFIFQYYEKEERGRGNFPDRFSARQFPNYSSELNVNALLLGDSALYLCASIHLGTTYDQYFGPGTRLTVT.

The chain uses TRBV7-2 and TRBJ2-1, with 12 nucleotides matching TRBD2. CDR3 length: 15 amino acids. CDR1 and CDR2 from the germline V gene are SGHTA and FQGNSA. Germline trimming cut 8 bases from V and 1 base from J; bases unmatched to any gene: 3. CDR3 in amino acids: CASLAGGISYNEQFF. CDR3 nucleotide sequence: TGTGCCAGCCTAGCGGGAGGGATATCCTACAATGAGCAGTTCTTC.

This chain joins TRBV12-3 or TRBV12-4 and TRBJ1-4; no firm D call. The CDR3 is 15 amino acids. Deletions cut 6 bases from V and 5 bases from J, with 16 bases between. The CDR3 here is CASSPREGRNEKLFF. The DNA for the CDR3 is TGTGCCAGCAGCCCTAGGGAGGGAAGAAATGAAAAACTGTTTTTT.

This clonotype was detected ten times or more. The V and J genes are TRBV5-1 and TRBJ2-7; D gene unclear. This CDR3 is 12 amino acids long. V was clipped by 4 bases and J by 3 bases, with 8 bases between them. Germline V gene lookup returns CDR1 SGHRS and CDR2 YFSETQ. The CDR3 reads CASSEVDYEQYF. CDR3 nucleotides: TGCGCCAGCAGCGAAGTGGACTACGAGCAGTACTTC. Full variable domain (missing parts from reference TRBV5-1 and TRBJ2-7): KAGVTQTPRYLIKTRGQQVTLSCSPISGHRSVSWYQQTPGQGLQFLFEYFSETQRNKGNFPGRFSGRQFSNSRSEMNVSTLELGDSALYLCASSEVDYEQYFGPGTRLTVT.

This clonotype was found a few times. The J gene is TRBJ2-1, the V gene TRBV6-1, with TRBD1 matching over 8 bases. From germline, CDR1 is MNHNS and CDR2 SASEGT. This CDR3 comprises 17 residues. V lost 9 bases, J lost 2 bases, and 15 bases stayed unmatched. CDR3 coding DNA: TGTGCCAGTAAGCCCGGGACAGGTTTGCGTCCCTACAATGAGCAGTTCTTC. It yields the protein CASKPGTGLRPYNEQFF.

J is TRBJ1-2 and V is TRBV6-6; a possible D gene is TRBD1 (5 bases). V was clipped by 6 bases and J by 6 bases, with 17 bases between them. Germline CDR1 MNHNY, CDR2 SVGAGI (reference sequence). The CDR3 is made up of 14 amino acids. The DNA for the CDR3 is TGTGCCAGCAGACCCAATGCAGGGAACCATGGCTACACCTTC. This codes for CASRPNAGNHGYTF.

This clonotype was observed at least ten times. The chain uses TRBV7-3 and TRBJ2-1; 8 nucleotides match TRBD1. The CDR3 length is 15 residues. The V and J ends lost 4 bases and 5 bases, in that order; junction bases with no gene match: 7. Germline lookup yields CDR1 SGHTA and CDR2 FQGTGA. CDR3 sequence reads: CASSSDRGLDNEQFF. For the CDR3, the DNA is TGTGCCAGCAGCTCTGACAGGGGCCTAGACAATGAGCAGTTCTTC.